This TCR beta chain was recovered during a study of glioma-infiltrating T cells after dendritic cell vaccination. Study-wide background: Patients received autologous tumor lysate-pulsed dendritic cell vaccination between about 2003 and 2012.

Assay: immunoSEQ multiplex PCR; the TCRdb copy retains only in-frame clones and omits some. This sample carries 320 or so clones, just under 95% of them seen once, and the ten largest clones take 4.5% to 7.5%. This clone appeared a single time. V shed 2 bases and J shed 5 bases, with 9 bases lying between them. The CDR3 totals 13 residues. The germline gives CDR1 SNHLY, CDR2 FYNNEI. Tissue used contained more than 20% tumor on H&E. The sequence came from a human donor with glioblastoma. V is TRBV2 and J is TRBJ2-5; D is unclear. The sequencing here drew on tumor tissue, taken before dendritic cell vaccination. The CDR3 DNA sequence: TGTGCCAGCAGTGAACTCCTCCGGGAGACCCAGTACTTC. It encodes CASSELLRETQYF. Variable domain in full (rest from reference TRBV2 and TRBJ2-5): EPEVTQTPSHQVTQMGQEVILRCVPISNHLYFYWYRQILGQKVEFLVSFYNNEISEKSEIFDDQFSVERPDGSNFTLKIRSTKLEDSAMYFCASSELLRETQYFGPGTRLLVL.